This T cell receptor beta chain was recovered during a study of T cells after yellow fever vaccination (dated by TCRdb to between 2018 and 2020). Describing the broader study: Libraries from fractions with low cell numbers were prepared with the SMART-Seq v4 Ultra Low Input RNA kit. Bulk PBMC replicates and cell subsets were isolated from blood drawn at multiple timepoints before and after both primary and secondary immunization. Two healthy male donors made up the cohort, one aged 18 to 29 years and the other aged 30 to 40 years. To follow T-cell clones before and after both primary and booster YFV17D yellow fever vaccination, bulk TCR alpha and beta repertoires underwent longitudinal sequencing. Study-wide conclusions, independent of this receptor: Because only a couple of donors were included in the study, the extent to which the findings can be generalized is limited. The secondary T-cell response was found to be weaker but faster than the primary response, with a peak reached on day 5 rather than on day 15. A small share of clonotypes was detected in both CD4 and CD8 compartments, with the overlap likely arising from convergent recombination. Computational filtering was needed because FACS-sorted repertoires could contain abundant contaminating clonotypes from the bulk population. Most clones expanded after primary vaccination (approximately 95% of CD4 and roughly 91% of CD8) were re-detected after the booster, suggesting that broad memory maintenance occurred.

The sample's treatment or condition label, in plain terms: live attenuated yellow fever vaccine strain. At each blood-draw timepoint, two biological replicates of bulk PBMCs were collected. PBMCs were isolated from peripheral blood using a standard Ficoll-Paque protocol. TriZol was used to extract RNA from bulk PBMCs, from CD4 and CD8 fractions, and from dextramer-positive and dextramer-negative fractions. About this clonotype: Its antigen is still unknown. No per-base quality is available; no much larger clone lies one base away.

The CDR3 goes from the cysteine to the phenylalanine over 14 residues. Only CDR3 DNA is held: 42 bases, read in frame from base 1. The germline V gene sets CDR1 to SGHRS and CDR2 to YFSETQ. V gives up 5 bases and J gives up 6 bases, and the segment between their germline ends measures 18 bases. TCR cDNA was synthesized by 5'RACE template switching, through which a universal primer site and unique molecular identifiers were introduced. cDNA synthesis was primed from both the TCR alpha and TCR beta constant segments. Library amplification used two PCR steps, and the second PCR step added sample barcodes and sequencing adapters. Sequencing of the libraries was done on either Illumina HiSeq 2500 (2x100 bp) or NovaSeq (2x150 bp). The authors' pipeline ran thus. MIGEC was used to demultiplex reads and collapse the reads into UMI consensus sequences, and MiXCR was used for V(D)J alignment. Vaccine-responding clonotypes were identified with edgeR using replicate PBMC samples, with FDR below 0.01 and a log2 fold change above 5 up to day 15 being required. Each bulk clonotype received a CD4 or CD8 identity based on whether the sequenced CD4 or CD8 repertoire contained that clonotype at higher abundance. TCRdb redid the processing of the public reads, applying fastp at Q25 and MiXCR, and retained in-frame beta chains. Records with the same CDR3 protein are collapsed into one entry carrying the most frequent genes and DNA. TCRdb's processing, not the study's, gives the V and J calls here. The sample table shows 450,000 to 550,000 distinct CDR3 sequences, and 21% are seen once. The biggest ten clones account for less than 20% of the sample.

This clonotype originated in a man between 18 and 35 years old who received the YFV17D yellow fever vaccine. The chain employs TRBV5-1 and TRBJ2-7; the D gene identity is not certain. This specimen consisted of PBMCs, obtained approximately 20 days after the first yellow fever vaccination. The DNA reads as follows: TGCGCCAGCAGACGGGTTTTGGGGAAACCCGAGCAGTACTTC. The encoded protein is CASRRVLGKPEQYF.